This T cell receptor (beta chain) was sequenced in a study of blood T cell repertoires in COVID-19. In the study's own analysis: From reference gene primer amplification, estimates of nucleated cell counts were derived. Libraries were prepared by immunoSEQ multiplex PCR; TCRdb keeps only in-frame clonotypes and omits some of them. From that table come the V and J calls and clone size; the DNA was used to work out D and trimming. The sample carries approximately 72,000 clones, roughly 89% recorded once. Germline lookup yields CDR1 SQVTM and CDR2 ANQGSEA. V lost 5 bases and J lost 1, with 17 bases in between. CDR3 length: 15 residues.

The sample was peripheral blood. The receptor comes from a man in his sixties with acute or convalescent COVID-19. V and J are TRBV29-1 and TRBJ1-2; D might be TRBD1 (5 bases). CDR3 nucleotide sequence: TGCAGCGTTCGATGGGACTTCGGGGTTAACTATGGCTACACCTTC. Translating gives CSVRWDFGVNYGYTF.